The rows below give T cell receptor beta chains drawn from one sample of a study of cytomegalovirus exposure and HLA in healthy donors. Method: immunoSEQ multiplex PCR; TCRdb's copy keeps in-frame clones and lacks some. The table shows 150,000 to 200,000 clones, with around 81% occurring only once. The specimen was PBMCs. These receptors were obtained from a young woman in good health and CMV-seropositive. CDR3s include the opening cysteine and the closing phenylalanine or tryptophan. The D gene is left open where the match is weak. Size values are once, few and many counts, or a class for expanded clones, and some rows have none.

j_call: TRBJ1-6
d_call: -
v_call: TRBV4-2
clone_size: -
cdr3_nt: TGTGCCAGCAGCCCCGGGAGCTCCTATAATTCACCCCTCCACTTT
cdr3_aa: CASSPGSSYNSPLHF

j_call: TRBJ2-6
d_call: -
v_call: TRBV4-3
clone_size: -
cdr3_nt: TGCGCCAGCAGCCAAGATCGTTCGTCTGGGGCCAACGTCCTGACTTTC
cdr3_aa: CASSQDRSSGANVLTF

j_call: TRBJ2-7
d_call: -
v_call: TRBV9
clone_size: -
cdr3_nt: TGTGCCAGCAGCGTAGTGGGGGCGGGTGGAGAGCAGTACTTC
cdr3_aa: CASSVVGAGGEQYF

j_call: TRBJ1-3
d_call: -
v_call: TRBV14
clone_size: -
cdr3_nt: TGTGCCAGCAGCCTACTTGGAGAATCTGGAAACACCATATATTTT
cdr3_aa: CASSLLGESGNTIYF

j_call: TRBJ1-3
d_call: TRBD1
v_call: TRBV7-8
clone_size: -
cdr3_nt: TGTGCCAGCAGCTACAGGGGTATTGGAAACACCATATATTTT
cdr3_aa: CASSYRGIGNTIYF

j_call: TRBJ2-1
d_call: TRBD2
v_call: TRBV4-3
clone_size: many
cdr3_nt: TGCGCCAGCAGCCAAGATGGGACTAGCGGATACAATGAGCAGTTCTTC
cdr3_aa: CASSQDGTSGYNEQFF

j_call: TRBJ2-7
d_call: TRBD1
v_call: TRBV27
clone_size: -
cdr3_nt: TGTGCCAGCAGAAAGACAGGGCATGACGAGCAGTACTTC
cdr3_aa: CASRKTGHDEQYF

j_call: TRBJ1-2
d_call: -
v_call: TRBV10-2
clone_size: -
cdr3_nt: TGCGCCAGCAGTGAGTCTCGAGGGGGAAAAGAGTATTTGGTTCGCACCTTC
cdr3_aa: CASSESRGGKEYLVRTF

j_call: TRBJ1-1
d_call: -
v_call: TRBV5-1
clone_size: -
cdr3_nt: TGCGCCAGCAGCTTGGGCGGAGGCACTGAAGCTTTCTTT
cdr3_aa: CASSLGGGTEAFF

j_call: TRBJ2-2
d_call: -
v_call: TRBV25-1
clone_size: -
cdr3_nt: TGTGCCAGCAGTGAGGGCCGGGGCACCGGGGAGCTGTTTTTT
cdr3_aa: CASSEGRGTGELFF

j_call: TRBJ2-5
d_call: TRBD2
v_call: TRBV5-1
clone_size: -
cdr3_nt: TGCGCCAGCAGCACCGGGACTATCAAAGAGACCCAGTACTTC
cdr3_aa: CASSTGTIKETQYF

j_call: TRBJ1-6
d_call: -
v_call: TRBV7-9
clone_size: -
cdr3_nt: TGTGCCAGCAAACGGGGAGAGAAGGATTCACCCCTCCACTTT
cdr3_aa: CASKRGEKDSPLHF

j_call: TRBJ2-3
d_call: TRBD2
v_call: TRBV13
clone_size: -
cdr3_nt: TGTGCCAGCAGCTTAGGTAGCGGGCCGATGTCTAGCACAGATACGCAGTATTTT
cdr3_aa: CASSLGSGPMSSTDTQYF

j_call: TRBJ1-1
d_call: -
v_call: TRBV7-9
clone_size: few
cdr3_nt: TGTGCCAGCAGCATGCCGGGGACTGAAGCTTTCTTT
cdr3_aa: CASSMPGTEAFF

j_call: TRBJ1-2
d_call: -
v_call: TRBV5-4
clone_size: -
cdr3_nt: TGTGCCAGCAGCCGGGCGGGGGACAATTATGGCTACACCTTC
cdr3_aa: CASSRAGDNYGYTF

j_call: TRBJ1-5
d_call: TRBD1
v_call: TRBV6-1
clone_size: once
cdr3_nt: TGTGCCAGCAGTAGACAGGGGGCGGTCAATCAGCCCCAGCATTTT
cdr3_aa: CASSRQGAVNQPQHF

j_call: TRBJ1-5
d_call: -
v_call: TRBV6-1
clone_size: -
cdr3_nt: TGTGCCAGCAGTGAACGCCAGACGAGGTCGGGACACAATACCAATCAGCCCCAGCATTTT
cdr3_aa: CASSERQTRSGHNTNQPQHF

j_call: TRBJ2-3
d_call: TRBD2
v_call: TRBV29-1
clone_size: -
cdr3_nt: TGCAGCGTTGACGGAGGGGTAGCGGGGGGGCGAGGCACAGATACGCAGTATTTT
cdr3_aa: CSVDGGVAGGRGTDTQYF

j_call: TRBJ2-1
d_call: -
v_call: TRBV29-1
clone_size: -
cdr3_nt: TGCAGCGCCGATCGGGGGGCGGATAATGAGCAGTTCTTC
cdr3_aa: CSADRGADNEQFF

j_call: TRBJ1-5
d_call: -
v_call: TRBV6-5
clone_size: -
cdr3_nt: TGTGCCAGCAGTTCGGCGGGTAGCAATCAGCCCCAGCATTTT
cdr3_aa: CASSSAGSNQPQHF

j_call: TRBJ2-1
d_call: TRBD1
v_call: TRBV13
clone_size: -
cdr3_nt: TGTGCCAGCAGCTCCCTCCCAGGGGCAGGGGGCAATGAGCAGTTCTTC
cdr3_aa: CASSSLPGAGGNEQFF

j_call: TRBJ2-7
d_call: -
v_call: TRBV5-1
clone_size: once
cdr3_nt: TGCGCCAGCAGCTTCCCAGGGGACTCCTACGAGCAGTACTTC
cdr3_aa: CASSFPGDSYEQYF

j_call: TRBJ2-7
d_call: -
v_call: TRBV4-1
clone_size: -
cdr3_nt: TGCGCCAGCAGCCAAGTAAAAACGGGCCAGGGCCCCTACGAGCAGTACTTC
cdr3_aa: CASSQVKTGQGPYEQYF

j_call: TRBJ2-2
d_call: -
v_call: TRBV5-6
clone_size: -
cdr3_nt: TGTGCCAGCAGCTTGGCGGCCAGGGGGGTTAAAACCGGGGAGCTGTTTTTT
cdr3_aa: CASSLAARGVKTGELFF

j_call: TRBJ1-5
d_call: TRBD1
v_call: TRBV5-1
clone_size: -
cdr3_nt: TGCGCCAGCAGCTTGGGGGACAGGGAGCAGCCCCAGCATTTT
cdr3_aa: CASSLGDREQPQHF

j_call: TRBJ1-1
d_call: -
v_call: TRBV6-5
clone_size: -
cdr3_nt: TGTGCCAGCAGTTACTCGATGACAGCGAACACTGAAGCTTTCTTT
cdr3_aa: CASSYSMTANTEAFF

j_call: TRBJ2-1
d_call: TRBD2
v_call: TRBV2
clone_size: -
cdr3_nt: TGTGCCAGCAGTCGAAATAGCGGGGGGGCTATCAGTGAGCAGTTCTTC
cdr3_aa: CASSRNSGGAISEQFF

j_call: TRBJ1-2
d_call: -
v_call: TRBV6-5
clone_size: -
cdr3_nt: TGTGCCAGCAGTCGTACAGGTTTCTATGGCTACACCTTC
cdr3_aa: CASSRTGFYGYTF

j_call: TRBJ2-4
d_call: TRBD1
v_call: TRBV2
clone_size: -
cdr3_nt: TGTGCCAGCATAGCCTTCGGGACAGCTAAAAACATTCAGTACTTC
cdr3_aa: CASIAFGTAKNIQYF

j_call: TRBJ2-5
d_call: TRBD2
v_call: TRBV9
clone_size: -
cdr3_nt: TGTGCCAGCAGCGCCCGACTAGCGGGGGGGGCACAAGAGACCCAGTACTTC
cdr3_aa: CASSARLAGGAQETQYF

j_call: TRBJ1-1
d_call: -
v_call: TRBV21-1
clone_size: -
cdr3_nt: TGTGCCAGCATTCCAGGAAACACTGAAGCTTTCTTT
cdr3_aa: CASIPGNTEAFF

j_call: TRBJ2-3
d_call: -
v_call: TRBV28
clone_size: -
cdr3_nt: TGTGCCAGCACCCAAGGTCAGCGGATCACAGATACGCAGTATTTT
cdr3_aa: CASTQGQRITDTQYF

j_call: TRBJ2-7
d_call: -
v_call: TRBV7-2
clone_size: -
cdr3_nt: TGTGCCAGCAGCTTAGAGGCGGGTAACTCCTACGAGCAGTACTTC
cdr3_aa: CASSLEAGNSYEQYF

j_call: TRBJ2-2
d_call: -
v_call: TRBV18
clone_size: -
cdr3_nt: TGTGCCAGCTCCCGCGGACAGACCGCCGGGGAGCTGTTTTTT
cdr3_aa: CASSRGQTAGELFF

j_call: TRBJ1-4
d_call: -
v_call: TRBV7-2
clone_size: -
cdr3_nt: TGTGCCAGCAGCCGCCCGGAGGACGGTAATGAAAAACTGTTTTTT
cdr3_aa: CASSRPEDGNEKLFF

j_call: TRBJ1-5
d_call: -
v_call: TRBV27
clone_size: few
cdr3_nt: TGTGCCAGCAGTTTAGACAGCAATAGCAATCAGCCCCAGCATTTT
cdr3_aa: CASSLDSNSNQPQHF

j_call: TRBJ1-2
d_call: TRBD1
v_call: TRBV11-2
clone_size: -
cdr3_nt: TGTGCCAGCAGCCCATACTCACAGGGGCAGGGGGGCTACACCTTC
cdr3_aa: CASSPYSQGQGGYTF

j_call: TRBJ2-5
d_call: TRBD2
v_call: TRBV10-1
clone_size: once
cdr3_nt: TGCGCCAGCAGTGATAGCGGGGGAGAGACCCAGTACTTC
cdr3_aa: CASSDSGGETQYF

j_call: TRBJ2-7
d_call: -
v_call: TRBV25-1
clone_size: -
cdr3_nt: TGTGCCAGCAGTGATTGGACTGAGACCTACGAGCAGTACTTC
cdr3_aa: CASSDWTETYEQYF

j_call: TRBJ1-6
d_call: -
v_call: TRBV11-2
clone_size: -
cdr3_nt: TGTGCCAGCAGCCGCTTCGAAACAACCTCACCCCTCCACTTT
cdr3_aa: CASSRFETTSPLHF

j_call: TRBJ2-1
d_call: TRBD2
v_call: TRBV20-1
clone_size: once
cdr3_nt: TGCAGTGCCCGGGGGGGCTATGAGCAGTTCTTC
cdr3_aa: CSARGGYEQFF

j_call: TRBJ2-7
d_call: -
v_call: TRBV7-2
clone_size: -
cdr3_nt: TGTGCCAGCAGCTTATGGACAGAGGGGTGGGAGCAGTACTTC
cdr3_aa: CASSLWTEGWEQYF

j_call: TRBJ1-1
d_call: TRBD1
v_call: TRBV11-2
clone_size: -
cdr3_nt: TGTGCCAGCAGCTTAAGGGGGCTGGCCTTAATGAACACTGAAGCTTTCTTT
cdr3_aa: CASSLRGLALMNTEAFF

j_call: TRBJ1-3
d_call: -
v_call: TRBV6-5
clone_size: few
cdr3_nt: TGTGCCAGCAGCCGCAGGGACTCTGGAAACACCATATATTTT
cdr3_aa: CASSRRDSGNTIYF

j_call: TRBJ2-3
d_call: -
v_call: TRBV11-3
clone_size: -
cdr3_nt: TGTGCCAGCAGCTTGGGGTCAGGGGGCACAGATACGCAGTATTTT
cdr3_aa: CASSLGSGGTDTQYF

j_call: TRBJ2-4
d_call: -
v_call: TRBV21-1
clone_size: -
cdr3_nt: TGTGCCAGCAGCAAGGACTGGGAATTAAACATTCAGTACTTC
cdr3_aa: CASSKDWELNIQYF

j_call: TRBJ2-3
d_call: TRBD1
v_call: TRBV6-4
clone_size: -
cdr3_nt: TGTGCCACCCGACAGGGTAGCACAGATACGCAGTATTTT
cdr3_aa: CATRQGSTDTQYF

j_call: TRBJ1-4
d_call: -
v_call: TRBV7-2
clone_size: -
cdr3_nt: TGTGCCAGCAGTTACCAGGGTGCAACTAATGAAAAACTGTTTTTT
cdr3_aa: CASSYQGATNEKLFF

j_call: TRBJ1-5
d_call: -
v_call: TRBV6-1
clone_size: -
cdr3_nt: TGTGCCAGCAGCGCCGACAGAAATGGCAATCAGCCCCAGCATTTT
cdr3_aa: CASSADRNGNQPQHF

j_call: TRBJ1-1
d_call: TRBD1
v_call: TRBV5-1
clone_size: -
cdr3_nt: TGCGCCAGCAGCCGGACAGGGAGAAGGGGTAGGGCTGAAGCTTTCTTT
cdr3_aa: CASSRTGRRGRAEAFF

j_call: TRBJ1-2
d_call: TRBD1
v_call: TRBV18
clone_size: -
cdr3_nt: TGTGCCAGCTCACGCGGGACAGAGACTAACTATGGCTACACCTTC
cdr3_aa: CASSRGTETNYGYTF

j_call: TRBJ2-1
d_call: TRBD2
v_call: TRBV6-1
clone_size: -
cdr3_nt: TGTGCCAGCAGTGACCAAGCGGGGGGGCCGAATGAGCAGTTCTTC
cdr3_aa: CASSDQAGGPNEQFF

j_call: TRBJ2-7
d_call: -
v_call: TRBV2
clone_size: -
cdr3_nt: TGTGCCAGCAGTGAAATGTTCCCAAGGGGGTCCTACGAGCAGTACTTC
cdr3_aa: CASSEMFPRGSYEQYF

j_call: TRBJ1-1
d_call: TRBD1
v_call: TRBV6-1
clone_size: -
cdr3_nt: TGTGCCAGCAGTGAAGACATAGGGACAGCGACAGCTTTCTTT
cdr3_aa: CASSEDIGTATAFF